Listed below are T cell receptor beta chains from one sample, sequenced in a study of control samples from healthy donors and cancer patients. Sequenced by immunoSEQ multiplex PCR; TCRdb stores in-frame clones only, minus some. The profile shows 50,000 to 75,000 clones, about 82% of them singletons. Input material: blood. The origin of the receptors is a man aged 40-55 years in good health. Both conserved end residues are part of each CDR3. The D gene is left open where the match is weak. Not every row has a clone size; where given, it reads once, few, many or a size class.

TRBV6-4	TRBJ2-2	NA	few	TGTGCCAGCAGTGACTCTAGCGACACCGGGGAGCTGTTTTTT	CASSDSSDTGELFF
TRBV6-5	TRBJ1-2	TRBD1	once	TGTGCCAGCAGTCGACCTCGACAGGGGGCGAGTGGCTACACCTTC	CASSRPRQGASGYTF
TRBV3-1/TRBV3-2	TRBJ2-5	NA	NA	TGTGCCAGCAGCCAAGATCTAGCCCAAGAGACCCAGTACTTC	CASSQDLAQETQYF
TRBV7-9	TRBJ1-1	NA	NA	TGTGCCAGCAGCCCGGCCTCGACTTTTGAAGCTTTCTTT	CASSPASTFEAFF
TRBV5-1	TRBJ1-1	NA	NA	TGCGCCAGCAGCGGGGCAAGGACGGATAACACTGAAGCTTTCTTT	CASSGARTDNTEAFF
TRBV3-1/TRBV3-2	TRBJ2-7	TRBD2	medium-sized	TGTGCCAGCAGCCAAGATTGGGGTAGCGGGAGAGGGACCTACGAGCAGTACTTC	CASSQDWGSGRGTYEQYF
TRBV4-3	TRBJ2-7	NA	NA	TGCGCCAGCAGCCAAGGGAGTGGACTGGGGGGGACAGCCTACGAGCAGTACTTC	CASSQGSGLGGTAYEQYF
TRBV7-2	TRBJ1-2	NA	NA	TGTGCCAGCAGTCCAGCTAACTATGGCTACACCTTC	CASSPANYGYTF
TRBV6-6	TRBJ1-2	TRBD1	NA	TGTGCCAGCAGTAACTTTGACAGGGGGTACTATGGCTACACCTTC	CASSNFDRGYYGYTF
TRBV28	TRBJ2-5	TRBD2	NA	TGTGCCAGCAGTTCCACCCTAGCGGGAGGTGAGACCCAGTACTTC	CASSSTLAGGETQYF
TRBV19	TRBJ2-1	TRBD2	NA	TGTGCCAGTAGTACCAACATAGCGGGACTCTCCTACAATGAGCAGTTCTTC	CASSTNIAGLSYNEQFF
TRBV6-5	TRBJ1-3	NA	NA	TGTGCCAGCACCACTTCGGACGTGGGCTACGCCACCATATATTTT	CASTTSDVGYATIYF
TRBV24-1	TRBJ1-2	NA	NA	TGTGCCACCAGCGGACCGGGCGGCTACACCTTC	CATSGPGGYTF